A selection of T cell receptor beta chains follows, all from one sample in a study of blood T cells in healthy people across ages. Using its own MiXCR run on the 5' RACE reads, TCRdb lists one record per CDR3 protein. This table holds around 710,000 distinct CDR3 sequences, 35% to 45% found once. Source material: blood. The receptors derive from a woman aged 55-75 years in good health. Each CDR3 is given with its conserved first and last residue. The D gene is left open where the match is weak. Clone size is not always given. Where it is, it says once, few, many or a class for expanded clones.

j_call,clone_size,d_call,v_call,cdr3_aa,cdr3_nt
TRBJ1-2,-,TRBD1,TRBV29-1,CSVPDRGRSYGYTF,TGCAGCGTCCCGGACAGGGGGCGCAGCTATGGCTACACCTTC
TRBJ2-1,few,TRBD1,TRBV20-1,CSARPSQGLGPSSYNEQFF,TGCAGTGCTAGACCATCACAGGGGTTGGGACCAAGCTCCTACAATGAGCAGTTCTTC
TRBJ1-2,-,-,TRBV5-6,CASIPSDLQGWYGYTF,TGTGCCAGCATCCCGAGTGACCTACAGGGTTGGTATGGCTACACCTTC
TRBJ1-4,-,TRBD1,TRBV2,CASSGSGGPNEKLFF,TGTGCCAGCAGTGGTTCAGGGGGCCCTAATGAAAAACTGTTTTTT
TRBJ2-1,-,TRBD2,TRBV7-9,CASSHPKTSGSYNEQFF,TGTGCCAGCAGCCATCCCAAGACTAGCGGCTCCTACAATGAGCAGTTCTTC
TRBJ1-1,few,TRBD1,TRBV12-3/TRBV12-4,CASSLIGRDRLNTEAFF,TGTGCCAGCAGTTTAATCGGTAGGGACAGATTGAACACTGAAGCTTTCTTT
TRBJ2-7,-,-,TRBV10-3,CAISDPIYEQYF,TGTGCCATCAGTGATCCAATTTACGAGCAGTACTTC
TRBJ2-7,-,-,TRBV7-6,CASSPRGAGEYEQYF,TGTGCCAGCAGCCCTCGGGGGGCGGGAGAATACGAGCAGTACTTC
TRBJ2-3,-,-,TRBV24-1,CATSVTTATDTQYF,TGTGCCACCAGTGTCACGACAGCCACAGATACGCAGTATTTT
TRBJ2-1,-,-,TRBV28,CASSHSPTNEQFF,TGTGCCAGCAGTCATAGCCCAACCAATGAGCAGTTCTTC
TRBJ1-2,-,-,TRBV29-1,CSVSMDTGYTF,TGCAGCGTCAGTATGGACACGGGCTACACCTTC
TRBJ1-1,once,-,TRBV27,CASSVDGGTEAFF,TGTGCCAGCAGTGTAGACGGCGGGACTGAAGCTTTCTTT
TRBJ2-5,-,TRBD2,TRBV6-6,CASRYFLAGGETQYF,TGTGCCAGCAGATATTTCCTAGCGGGGGGGGAGACCCAGTACTTC
TRBJ2-7,-,-,TRBV28,CASSWDSLAGSSSYNEQYF,TGTGCCAGCAGTTGGGACAGCCTAGCGGGTTCCAGCTCCTACAATGAGCAGTACTTC
TRBJ2-3,once,-,TRBV4-1,CASSQVIRDTQYF,TGCGCCAGCAGCCAAGTAATCAGGGATACGCAGTATTTT
TRBJ2-3,-,-,TRBV29-1,CSVVGLVMDTQYF,TGCAGCGTTGTTGGGCTGGTGATGGATACGCAGTATTTT
TRBJ2-7,few,-,TRBV28,CASSFPSKGRSSYEQYF,TGTGCCAGCAGTTTTCCCTCCAAGGGGAGATCATCCTACGAGCAGTACTTC
TRBJ1-1,-,-,TRBV11-2,CASSLMTGSNTEAFF,TGTGCCAGCAGCCTCATGACAGGATCGAACACTGAAGCTTTCTTT
TRBJ2-7,-,-,TRBV6-5,CASSARLVGGGEQYF,TGTGCCAGCAGTGCGCGATTAGTGGGAGGGGGCGAGCAGTACTTC
TRBJ1-2,-,-,TRBV25-1,CASSESQGFYGYTF,TGTGCCAGCAGTGAATCCCAGGGGTTTTATGGCTACACCTTC
TRBJ2-1,-,-,TRBV7-8,CASSFLQGGSSYNEQFF,TGTGCCAGCAGCTTTCTACAGGGGGGGAGCTCCTACAATGAGCAGTTCTTC
TRBJ2-7,-,-,TRBV30,CAWSPSSVEQYF,TGTGCCTGGAGTCCCTCAAGCGTCGAGCAGTACTTC
TRBJ2-7,once,TRBD2,TRBV7-2,CASSYSSGRMYEQYF,TGTGCCAGCAGCTATTCTAGCGGGAGAATGTACGAGCAGTACTTC
TRBJ1-3,-,-,TRBV12-3/TRBV12-4,CASSYGQSSGNTIYF,TGTGCCAGCAGTTACGGGCAGAGCTCTGGAAACACCATATATTTT
TRBJ2-3,few,TRBD2,TRBV20-1,CSVFATSVYTDTQYF,TGCAGTGTCTTCGCGACTAGCGTTTACACAGATACGCAGTATTTT
TRBJ2-7,-,-,TRBV5-1,CASSPWTASSYEQYF,TGCGCCAGCAGCCCCTGGACTGCAAGCTCCTACGAGCAGTACTTC
TRBJ1-1,-,-,TRBV12-3/TRBV12-4,CASSLSSSGVGEAFF,TGTGCCAGCAGTTTATCTAGTTCGGGGGTTGGTGAAGCTTTCTTT
TRBJ2-3,-,TRBD2,TRBV7-2,CASSAFPPSGLAVNTQYF,TGTGCCAGCAGCGCGTTCCCCCCCTCGGGACTAGCGGTAAATACGCAGTATTTT
TRBJ2-7,-,-,TRBV6-5,CASSLNNLDTEFLTRQYF,TGTGCCAGCAGCTTAAACAACCTTGACACTGAATTCCTTACGAGGCAGTACTTC
TRBJ2-1,few,TRBD2,TRBV20-1,CSARSLAGEGFNEQFF,TGCAGTGCTAGGTCCCTAGCGGGAGAAGGATTCAATGAGCAGTTCTTC
TRBJ2-1,few,-,TRBV7-3,CASSPTDSHKGQFF,TGTGCCAGCAGCCCTACCGACTCCCACAAGGGGCAGTTCTTC
TRBJ2-7,-,-,TRBV5-1,CASSLAGFWDEQYF,TGCGCCAGCAGCTTGGCGGGGTTCTGGGACGAGCAGTACTTC
TRBJ2-3,-,-,TRBV3-1,CASSLPWNTDTQYF,TGTGCCAGCAGCCTGCCATGGAACACAGATACGCAGTATTTT